These 16 T cell receptor beta chains were sequenced from one sample in a study of OX40 agonist ivuxolimab in advanced cancers. TCRdb's copy holds only in-frame clones and misses some; the assay was immunoSEQ multiplex PCR. The data hold tens of thousands of clones, with about four fifths observed a single time. This sample comprised CD4+ or CD8+ T cells sorted from blood, obtained in a trial of the OX40 agonist ivuxolimab. The receptors originated from an adult with an advanced solid tumor such as melanoma, head and neck, liver or kidney cancer.

The chain uses TRBV6-1 and TRBJ2-3; 12 positions agree with TRBD2. V shed 1 base and J 7 bases; nucleotides not matched to a gene: 3. This CDR3 contains 15 residues. Germline assignment: CDR1 MNHNS and CDR2 SASEGT. This CDR3 reads CASSEGLAGVNTQYF. CDR3 nucleotide sequence: TGTGCCAGCAGTGAAGGACTAGCGGGGGTAAATACGCAGTATTTT.

This clone came up once. The V call is TRBV5-1, the J call TRBJ2-5, with a weak D call TRBD2 (6 bases). The ends were cut back, 5 bases at V and 1 base at J, with 12 bases in the middle. This CDR3 is built from 14 residues. Germline V lookup: CDR1 SGHRS, CDR2 YFSETQ. CDR3 sequence reads: CASRRGDSQETQYF. The CDR3 region has the DNA TGCGCCAGCAGGAGAGGGGACTCCCAAGAGACCCAGTACTTC.

This chain uses TRBV18 with TRBJ1-1, with a tentative D call TRBD1 (6 bases). There are 13 residues in the CDR3. Looked up from germline, CDR1 is KGHSH and CDR2 is LQKENI. Trimming removed 8 bases from V and 1 base from J, with 11 bases in between. CDR3 in DNA: TGTGCCAGCCTCGGACAGCAGAACACTGAAGCTTTCTTT. Translated, it gives CASLGQQNTEAFF.

This clone was counted between two and nine times. The chain employs TRBV30 and TRBJ1-5; D is uncertain. CDR1 is GTSNPN and CDR2 is SVGIG in the germline V gene (reference sequence). Trimming took 1 base from V and 4 from J, leaving 11 bases between them. There are 14 residues in the CDR3. The CDR3 sequence: CAWSGASRNQPQHF. CDR3 in DNA: TGTGCCTGGAGTGGGGCCAGCCGTAATCAGCCCCAGCATTTT.

The V and J genes are TRBV6-5 and TRBJ2-7, with 8 nucleotides matching TRBD1. Losses at the gene ends were 2 bases for V and 0 bases for J; bases not matched to a gene: 3. Germline V gene data show CDR1 as MNHEY and CDR2 as SVGAGI. The CDR3 is 15 residues long. CDR3 loop: CASSYGQGLSYEQYF. CDR3 in DNA: TGTGCCAGCAGTTACGGACAGGGACTCTCCTACGAGCAGTACTTC.

The chain joins TRBV6-6 to TRBJ1-2; D is uncertain. The CDR3 has 13 amino acids. Germline CDR1 reads MNHNY; CDR2 reads SVGAGI (reference sequence). Trimming cost V 7 bases and J 3 bases, with 12 bases left between them. CDR3 nucleotide sequence: TGTGCCAGCACCCGGGAGAGGGACTATGGCTACACCTTC. This encodes CASTRERDYGYTF.

The chain combines TRBV30 with TRBJ2-5; D is possibly TRBD1 or TRBD2 (6 bases each). The germline V and J ends were trimmed by 1 base and 4 bases, with 13 bases remaining between them. CDR3 size: 14 residues. Germline CDR1 reads GTSNPN; CDR2 reads SVGIG (reference sequence). CDR3: CAWSGSGATETQYF. The CDR3 coding sequence is TGTGCCTGGAGTGGGTCGGGGGCAACAGAGACCCAGTACTTC.

V and J are TRBV5-5 and TRBJ2-7, with D possibly matching TRBD2 (6 bases). Trimming pared 2 bases from V and 3 bases from J, leaving 9 bases between. Looked up from germline, CDR1 is SGHKS and CDR2 is YYEKEE (reference sequence). The CDR3 length is 13 residues. CDR3 amino acids: CASSFFGSYEQYF. CDR3 DNA: TGTGCCAGCAGCTTTTTCGGGAGCTACGAGCAGTACTTC.

V is TRBV29-1 and J is TRBJ2-2; D is ambiguous. The V end was cut by 3 bases, the J end by 7 bases, with 6 bases between. This CDR3 is 11 amino acids long. The germline CDR1 and CDR2 sequences are SQVTM and ANQGSEA. CDR3 sequence: CSVELLGELFF. The CDR3 nucleotides read TGCAGCGTTGAGTTGCTCGGGGAGCTGTTTTTT.

V usage is TRBV15 and J usage is TRBJ1-4; D is undetermined. The length of the CDR3 is 13 residues. Germline-derived CDR1 and CDR2 are LNHNV and YYDKDF (reference sequence). V was trimmed by 5 bases and J by 3 bases, leaving 7 bases between them. This CDR3 is CATSVGSNEKLFF. The CDR3 nucleotides are TGTGCCACCAGCGTGGGGTCTAATGAAAAACTGTTTTTT.

Here the CDR3 DNA reads TGTGCCAGCAGGTACGGACAGGGGATCACTGAAGCTTTCTTT. This gives the protein CASRYGQGITEAFF. The chain recombines TRBV2 with TRBJ1-1, with 9 positions matching TRBD1. The CDR3 extends over 14 amino acids. The trim removed 6 bases at V and 4 bases at J, leaving 6 bases unmatched. Germline-derived CDR1 and CDR2 are SNHLY and FYNNEI.

The CDR3 nucleotides read TGTGCCAGCACCCAAGGGCAGGTTCGATCCGAGCAGTACTTC. The encoded protein is CASTQGQVRSEQYF. The genes are TRBV2 and TRBJ2-7, with D unresolved. Germline V gives CDR1 SNHLY, CDR2 FYNNEI. Trimming shortened V by 7 bases and J by 6 bases, and 19 bases separated the two germline ends. CDR3 size: 14 residues.

This chain connects TRBV5-4 to TRBJ1-2; possibly TRBD1 for D (5 bases). From germline, CDR1 is SGHNT and CDR2 YYREEE (reference sequence). V gave up 5 bases and J gave up 6 bases, with 17 bases separating them. CDR3 length equals 14 residues. DNA for the CDR3: TGTGCCAGCAGAAGGGACCAGAGGCAGGATGGCTACACCTTC. Residues: CASRRDQRQDGYTF.

The chain uses TRBV5-1 and TRBJ1-1; D is possibly TRBD1 (5 bases). Germline CDR1 SGHRS, CDR2 YFSETQ. V lost 4 bases and J lost 11, with 12 bases in between. The CDR3 totals 11 residues. CDR3 DNA: TGCGCCAGCAGCCGGGACGGTAGGGCTTTCTTT. Translating it yields CASSRDGRAFF.

The rearrangement links TRBV7-9 to TRBJ1-2, with D perhaps matching TRBD1 (5 bases). V was shortened by 3 bases and J by 4 bases, with 12 bases between the two germline ends. The germline gives CDR1 SEHNR, CDR2 FQNEAQ (reference sequence). This CDR3 has 14 amino acids. CDR3 coding DNA: TGTGCCAGCAGCTTGCAGGGCATTCTCTATGGCTACACCTTC. Translated: CASSLQGILYGYTF.

This chain joins TRBV6-4 and TRBJ2-2; possibly TRBD2 for D (6 bases). The CDR3 runs to 16 residues. Trimming took 7 bases from V and 4 from J, leaving 19 bases between them. Germline CDR1 reads MRHNA; CDR2 reads SNTAGT. The CDR3 region is CASNAAGQGLTGELFF. In nucleotides, the CDR3 is TGTGCCAGCAACGCGGCGGGGCAGGGACTCACCGGGGAGCTGTTTTTT.